This paragraph reports one T cell receptor (beta chain). The CDR3 consists of 15 residues. CDR1 is SGHTA and CDR2 is FQGTGA in the germline V gene. Losses at the gene ends were 1 base for V and 5 bases for J; bases not matched to a gene: 6. This sample stems from a study of blood T cell repertoires in COVID-19. About the study: Sample material is recorded as cDNA or gDNA derived from T cells, B-cell-depleted T cells, or PBMCs.

Original handling: From reference gene primer amplification, estimates of nucleated cell counts were derived. Only in-frame clones appear in the TCRdb table, and some are missing; sequencing was by immunoSEQ multiplex PCR. V, J and clone size were drawn from that table, and D and trimming were deduced from the DNA. The table records a few hundred thousand clones, less than 85% of them present only once. Sequencing input: PBMCs or T cells enriched from blood (not recorded which). This clonotype was sampled from a middle-aged man who had recovered from COVID-19. The chain joins TRBV7-3 to TRBJ2-5; the match to TRBD1 covers 8 bases. In nucleotides, the CDR3 is TGTGCCAGCAGCTTAAGGCCAGGGGGCGGCGAGACCCAGTACTTC. This encodes CASSLRPGGGETQYF.